This passage covers 19 T cell receptor beta chains from one sample sequenced in a study of CXCR3-negative and CXCR3-positive naive CD8 T cells. TRB cDNA was prepared as libraries by UMI-labeled 5' RACE. TCRdb reprocessed the 5' RACE reads and reports one entry per CDR3 protein, with no DNA. This table lists around 40,000 distinct CDR3 sequences. Sequencing was done on a sample of naive CXCR3- CD8+ T cells from blood. Stated subset: CD45RO-CCR7+CD27+CD95- naive CD8+ T cells lacking CXCR3 (TNR3-). The receptor set was obtained from a human donor in good health. Some clones in this sample may be carry-over from other donors' samples.

The V and J genes are TRBV7-9 and TRBJ2-1. CDR3 length equals 16 residues. Germline lookup yields CDR1 SEHNR and CDR2 FQNEAQ (reference sequence). The CDR3 spells CASSLNGDIPYNEQFF.

CDR3 sequence reads: CASSDNNSPLHF. The chain recombines TRBV28 with TRBJ1-6. CDR1 and CDR2 from the germline V gene are MDHEN and SYDVKM. The CDR3 totals 12 residues.

The genes are TRBV7-9 and TRBJ2-3; TCRdb names TRBD2, which stays unverified in the absence of DNA. The CDR3 loop spans 15 amino acids. CDR1 SEHNR and CDR2 FQNEAQ come from the germline V gene (reference sequence). The CDR3 sequence: CASSLLTSGADTQYF.

V usage is TRBV12-3 or TRBV12-4 and J usage is TRBJ2-3. The CDR3 sequence is 11 residues long. The CDR3 is CASSFQDTQYF.

This rearrangement joins TRBV29-1 to TRBJ2-7. Germline V gives CDR1 SQVTM, CDR2 ANQGSEA. This CDR3 spans 11 amino acids. The CDR3 sequence: CSVEKGYEQYF.

J is TRBJ2-2 and V is TRBV21-1. TRBV21-1 is designated a pseudogene. The CDR3 sequence is 16 residues long. Here the CDR3 reads CASSTSVRRGPGELFF.

The chain recombines TRBV20-1 with TRBJ2-7; TCRdb names TRBD2, which stays unverified in the absence of DNA. Germline CDR1 reads DFQATT; CDR2 reads SNEGSKA (reference sequence). The CDR3 covers 15 residues. The CDR3 spells CSARDLGTSDYEQYF.

CDR3 sequence reads: CASRILAGADEQYF. The J gene is TRBJ2-7, the V gene TRBV27; TCRdb's assignment of TRBD2 cannot be checked, as there is no DNA. Germline lookup yields CDR1 MNHEY and CDR2 SMNVEV (reference sequence). The CDR3 consists of 14 residues.

The CDR3 loop reads CASSDRALRSDTQYF. The chain is built from TRBV10-1 and TRBJ2-3; TCRdb reports TRBD1, a call that lacks DNA to check it against. CDR1 and CDR2 from the germline V gene are WNHNN and SYGVQD (reference sequence). This CDR3 contains 15 residues.

The gene calls are TRBV18 and TRBJ2-7; no DNA is available, so the TRBD1 call from TCRdb remains unchecked. There are 14 residues in the CDR3. CDR1 and CDR2 (germline): KGHSH, LQKENI. CDR3 in amino acids: CASSPPGGLYEQYF. The complete variable domain, with remaining parts taken from reference TRBV18 and TRBJ2-7, reads NAGVMQNPRHLVRRRGQEARLRCSPMKGHSHVYWYRQLPEEGLKFMVYLQKENIIDESGMPKERFSAEFPKEGPSILRIQQVVRGDSAAYFCASSPPGGLYEQYFGPGTRLTVT.

The chain is built from TRBV29-1 and TRBJ1-1; TCRdb's assignment of TRBD1 cannot be checked, as there is no DNA. The CDR3 is 16 residues long. Germline assignment: CDR1 SQVTM and CDR2 ANQGSEA. CDR3 amino acids: CSVEDLHLGRGGEAFF.

The chain links TRBV6-2 or TRBV6-3 to TRBJ2-5; checking the TCRdb D call of TRBD2 is not possible without DNA. Germline CDR1 is MNHEY and CDR2 is SVGEGT. The CDR3 extends over 16 amino acids. CDR3 region: CASSYSKPAGLETQYF.

The chain uses TRBV5-6 and TRBJ1-1; TCRdb picks TRBD1, but there is no DNA to check that call. The length of the CDR3 is 14 residues. Germline lookup yields CDR1 SGHDT and CDR2 YYEEEE. The CDR3 spells CASSLRTGTSEAFF. Together with reference TRBV5-6 and TRBJ1-1, the CDR3 gives the full variable domain: DAGVTQSPTHLIKTRGQQVTLRCSPKSGHDTVSWYQQALGQGPQFIFQYYEEEERQRGNFPDRFSGHQFPNYSSELNVNALLLGDSALYLCASSLRTGTSEAFFGQGTRLTVV.

The genes are TRBV25-1 and TRBJ1-1. Germline-derived CDR1 and CDR2 are MGHDK and SYGVNS. The CDR3 runs to 11 residues. CDR3 protein: CASSDLVEAFF.

V gene TRBV29-1 combines with J gene TRBJ1-1; the D call of TRBD1 rests on TCRdb alone, since no DNA is present to check it. This CDR3 is 14 amino acids long. In germline, CDR1 is SQVTM, CDR2 ANQGSEA. CDR3: CSVEGRQGNAEAFF.

This chain links TRBV27 with TRBJ2-1; TCRdb designates TRBD2, a call that cannot be tested without DNA. The CDR3 has 16 amino acids. In germline, CDR1 is MNHEY, CDR2 SMNVEV (reference sequence). The CDR3 protein is CASSLVLAGFYNEQFF.

The chain couples TRBV5-1 to TRBJ2-1; TCRdb's D call of TRBD2 is untestable without DNA. The V gene's germline CDR1 is SGHRS and CDR2 YFSETQ. The CDR3 spans 15 residues. The CDR3 loop is CASSQRTSSYNEQFF.

The rearrangement joins TRBV29-1 to TRBJ2-3. Germline V gives CDR1 SQVTM, CDR2 ANQGSEA. The CDR3 sequence is 15 residues long. CDR3: CSVEMEPPETDTQYF.

This chain joins TRBV6-6 and TRBJ2-3; TCRdb indicates TRBD1, and absent DNA this call remains unverified. Germline V gene lookup returns CDR1 MNHNY and CDR2 SVGAGI (reference sequence). CDR3 size: 14 residues. The chain's CDR3 is CASSSGYGTDTQYF.